A single sample is the source of the 32 T cell receptor beta chains below, sequenced in a study of T-cell reconstitution after alpha-beta-depleted transplantation in children. Preparation of the TCRbeta library was carried out with unique molecular identifiers. TCRdb fed the PCR reads into MiXCR, producing one record per CDR3 protein. The sample comprises about 250,000 distinct CDR3 sequences, approximately 24% of which are singletons, and about 5% rests with the top ten. The sequences come from PBMCs, mostly from graft donor cells, collected 360 days after TCRalphabeta/CD19-depleted stem cell transplant. All receptors derive from a female patient between 2 and 15 years old who had a stem cell transplant for congenital amegakaryocytic thrombocytopenia, so the T cells may come from the graft donor.

This clonotype has only a few counts. The chain is built from TRBV24-1 and TRBJ2-3; D remains unclear. V shed 0 bases and J shed 2 bases, with 8 bases lying between them. The CDR3 runs 15 residues. Germline CDR1 reads KGHDR; CDR2 reads SFDVKD. The CDR3: CATSDLAEPTDTQYF. The CDR3 DNA sequence: TGTGCCACCAGTGATTTGGCGGAACCCACAGATACGCAGTATTTT.

The chain joins TRBV20-1 to TRBJ1-3; D gene unclear. Between the trimmed V and J ends, which lost 3 bases and 4 bases, there was a span of 13 bases. The CDR3 runs 14 residues. The germline gives CDR1 DFQATT, CDR2 SNEGSKA (reference sequence). CDR3 bases: TGCAGTGCTAGCTGGCCGGGCCCAGGAAACACCATATATTTT. Translating gives CSASWPGPGNTIYF.

This clonotype occurred many times. The chain employs TRBV7-8 and TRBJ2-3, with a possible D match to TRBD1 (5 bases). The CDR3 is made up of 13 amino acids. Looked up from germline, CDR1 is SGHVS and CDR2 is FQNEAQ. Trimming stripped 6 bases from V and 3 bases from J, with 10 bases between. The CDR3 sequence: CASRGPQTDTQYF. Here the CDR3 DNA reads TGTGCCAGCAGGGGGCCTCAGACAGATACGCAGTATTTT.

This clonotype has just a few counts. V is TRBV6-2 or TRBV6-3 and J is TRBJ2-5, with D perhaps matching TRBD1 (5 bases). Per the germline V gene, CDR1 is MNHEY and CDR2 is SVGEGT. This CDR3 spans 14 amino acids. V was shortened by 6 bases and J by 0 bases, with 11 bases between the two germline ends. The CDR3 DNA reads as TGTGCCAGCAGCAAGACAGAGTACCAAGAGACCCAGTACTTC. As protein: CASSKTEYQETQYF.

The sample holds many counts of this clonotype. This chain connects TRBV10-3 to TRBJ2-1; D ambiguous. The CDR3 is 14 residues long. The V end lost 0 bases, the J end lost 6 bases, and 9 bases lay between the germline ends. Germline CDR1 ENHRY, CDR2 SYGVKD. CDR3 coding DNA: TGTGCCATCAGTGAGTCGTCAGGCGGCAATGAGCAGTTCTTC. Protein sequence: CAISESSGGNEQFF.

This chain uses TRBV20-1 with TRBJ1-5; D gene unclear. The CDR3 loop spans 13 amino acids. The V gene's germline CDR1 is DFQATT and CDR2 SNEGSKA (reference sequence). With 2 bases removed from V and 1 base from J, the gap between germline ends came to 6 bases. CDR3 region: CSARRQSNQPQHF. CDR3 nucleotide sequence: TGCAGTGCTAGAAGACAAAGCAATCAGCCCCAGCATTTT.

This clonotype was seen repeatedly, ten times or more. This sequence joins TRBV5-1 and TRBJ2-3, with D hard to call. Germline V CDR1 and CDR2: SGHRS, YFSETQ. With 2 bases removed from V and 3 bases from J, the gap between germline ends came to 7 bases. This CDR3 comprises 13 residues. CDR3 bases: TGCGCCAGCAGCTTTTCAGGTACAGATACGCAGTATTTT. It is translated as CASSFSGTDTQYF.

This clonotype occurred a few times. This chain links TRBV15 with TRBJ2-5; unclear D gene. With 1 base removed from V and 7 bases from J, the gap between germline ends came to 13 bases. The CDR3 loop spans 14 amino acids. Germline V gene lookup returns CDR1 LNHNV and CDR2 YYDKDF (reference sequence). DNA for the CDR3: TGTGCCACCAGCAGAGCCCGGTCACTCGGGACCCAGTACTTC. It translates to CATSRARSLGTQYF.

The V and J genes are TRBV5-1 and TRBJ1-4; 8 bases are shared with TRBD1. The CDR3 has 15 residues. Germline CDR1 SGHRS, CDR2 YFSETQ. V shed 4 bases and J 8 bases; nucleotides not matched to a gene: 10. The CDR3, as DNA: TGCGCCAGCAGCACTGGACAGGGCGGTAGGGAAAAACTGTTTTTT. It codes for CASSTGQGGREKLFF.

V gene TRBV7-2 combines with J gene TRBJ2-3; tentatively, D is TRBD1 (5 bases). Trimming took 1 base from V and 2 from J, leaving 13 bases between them. Germline V gives CDR1 SGHTA, CDR2 FQGNSA. CDR3 length equals 16 residues. The CDR3 loop is CASSLVRTRLTDTQYF. In DNA form, the CDR3 reads TGTGCCAGCAGCTTAGTCAGGACAAGACTCACAGATACGCAGTATTTT.

This clonotype was counted only a few times. The rearrangement joins TRBV7-8 to TRBJ2-1; 9 bases are shared with TRBD2. The CDR3 runs to 16 residues. Germline V gene sequence: CDR1 SGHVS, CDR2 FQNEAQ. Trimming cost V 2 bases and J 6 bases; bases outside gene matches: 8. The CDR3 loop reads CASSLKTSGSGNEQFF. In DNA, the CDR3 is TGTGCCAGCAGCTTAAAAACTAGCGGGTCGGGCAATGAGCAGTTCTTC.

This clonotype was seen at least ten times. The chain combines TRBV4-2 with TRBJ2-7; TRBD2 matches at 13 bases. The CDR3 length is 14 residues. J was trimmed by 7 bases and V by 4 bases; bases with no gene match: 4. Per germline, CDR1 LGHNA and CDR2 YNFKEQ. The CDR3 coding sequence is TGTGCCAGCAGCCGGACTAGCGGGAGTTTTGAGCAGTACTTC. This translates into CASSRTSGSFEQYF.

This clonotype appeared many times. The gene calls are TRBV29-1 and TRBJ2-6; 9 bases align to TRBD1. J was trimmed by 1 base and V by 6 bases; bases with no gene match: 7. The germline V gene has CDR1 SQVTM and CDR2 ANQGSEA. This CDR3 is built from 16 residues. CDR3 sequence reads: CSVATGQGSGANVLTF. CDR3 sequence (DNA): TGCAGCGTCGCAACGGGACAGGGTTCTGGGGCCAACGTCCTGACTTTC.

The rearrangement links TRBV20-1 to TRBJ1-6; perhaps TRBD1 as D (6 bases). Trimming took off 2 bases at V and 9 bases at J, with 17 bases between the two ends. The CDR3 runs to 15 residues. Germline lookup yields CDR1 DFQATT and CDR2 SNEGSKA (reference sequence). CDR3 protein: CSARPQGYWSSPLHF. CDR3 DNA sequence: TGCAGTGCTAGACCCCAGGGGTATTGGAGTTCACCCCTCCACTTT.

This chain links TRBV20-1 with TRBJ2-3; D gene uncertain. Trimming pared 6 bases from V and 7 bases from J, leaving 14 bases between. The germline V gene encodes CDR1 DFQATT and CDR2 SNEGSKA (reference sequence). The CDR3 has 12 amino acids. The CDR3 region is CSAQTNLYTQYF. For the CDR3, the DNA is TGCAGTGCACAGACAAACCTATATACGCAGTATTTT.

This chain connects TRBV2 to TRBJ1-2; TRBD1 matches at 9 bases. The CDR3 length is 13 residues. Germline CDR1 SNHLY, CDR2 FYNNEI. Unmatched junction bases numbered 1, after V lost 6 bases and J lost 2 bases. The CDR3 nucleotides read TGTGCCAGCAGGGGGACAGGGAACTATGGCTACACCTTC. Translating it yields CASRGTGNYGYTF.

This clonotype was seen ten or more times. The V gene is TRBV12-3 or TRBV12-4, the J gene TRBJ2-3; D may be TRBD2 (5 bases). The CDR3 is 16 amino acids. Trimming took 1 base from V and 2 from J, leaving 13 bases between them. The CDR3 sequence: CASSLDRGNPTDTQYF. The CDR3 DNA reads TGTGCCAGCAGTTTAGACAGAGGGAACCCCACAGATACGCAGTATTTT.

This clonotype showed up just a few times. The chain uses TRBV12-3 or TRBV12-4 and TRBJ1-4; D gene ambiguous. The V and J ends lost 3 bases and 7 bases respectively, with 9 bases between them. There are 13 residues in the CDR3. CDR3 sequence reads: CASSFRVGEKLFF. The CDR3 DNA is TGTGCCAGCAGTTTTAGGGTTGGTGAAAAACTGTTTTTT.

The CDR3 spells CASTNRDRNNSPLHF. CDR3 nucleotide sequence: TGTGCCAGCACCAACCGGGACCGAAATAATTCACCCCTCCACTTT. The chain links TRBV12-3 or TRBV12-4 to TRBJ1-6; tentatively, D is TRBD1 (5 bases). Trimming pared 7 bases from V and 5 bases from J, leaving 15 bases between. The CDR3 totals 15 residues.

This clonotype was observed a few times. The gene calls are TRBV28 and TRBJ2-2; 12 bases agree with TRBD2. Germline V lookup: CDR1 MDHEN, CDR2 SYDVKM. The junction had 6 bases not matched to a gene; V was cut back by 7 bases and J by 6 bases. The CDR3 consists of 15 residues. This CDR3 is CASTTGLAGSGELFF. CDR3 nucleotides: TGTGCCAGCACTACGGGACTAGCGGGTTCCGGGGAGCTGTTTTTT.

This chain links TRBV7-9 with TRBJ2-7, with TRBD1 matching over 8 bases. CDR1 and CDR2 (germline): SEHNR, FQNEAQ (reference sequence). The CDR3 is 16 residues long. J lost 3 bases, V lost 6 bases, and 13 bases had no gene match. In nucleotides, the CDR3 is TGTGCCAGCAGTAGCGTGATTGGGACAGGATACTACGAGCAGTACTTC. This translates into CASSSVIGTGYYEQYF.

The J gene is TRBJ2-7, the V gene TRBV20-1; D may correspond to TRBD1 or TRBD2 (6 bases each). The CDR3 loop spans 12 amino acids. CDR1 is DFQATT and CDR2 is SNEGSKA in the germline V gene (reference sequence). V lost 6 bases to trimming and J lost 2 bases, with 11 bases between them. This CDR3 is CSARDNTYEQYF. Here the CDR3 DNA reads TGCAGTGCGCGGGACAATACCTACGAGCAGTACTTC.

The rearrangement uses TRBV20-1 and TRBJ2-3; perhaps TRBD2 as D (6 bases). CDR3 size: 13 residues. The V gene lost 6 bases and the J gene lost 4 bases, with 14 bases spanning the gap. Germline CDR1 DFQATT, CDR2 SNEGSKA (reference sequence). In DNA, the CDR3 is TGCAGTGCGAGTTGGAGGGCGCCAGATACGCAGTATTTT. Protein sequence: CSASWRAPDTQYF.

This clonotype was found a few times. The chain links TRBV12-3 or TRBV12-4 to TRBJ2-1, with 7 positions matching TRBD2. Unmatched junction bases numbered 7, after V lost 2 bases and J lost 0 bases. This CDR3 has 17 residues. CDR3 region: CASSLHPSGNSYNEQFF. Written as DNA, the CDR3 is TGTGCCAGCAGTTTACATCCTAGCGGTAACTCCTACAATGAGCAGTTCTTC.

The chain recombines TRBV5-1 with TRBJ1-3; the D gene is possibly TRBD1 (5 bases). The CDR3 is 16 residues long. V dropped 3 bases and J dropped 0 bases, with 13 bases sitting between them. CDR1 and CDR2 from the germline V gene are SGHRS and YFSETQ. The CDR3, as DNA: TGCGCCAGCAGCTCGGGACGGCAAGACTCTGGAAACACCATATATTTT. Translated, it gives CASSSGRQDSGNTIYF.

The rearrangement joins TRBV2 to TRBJ2-7, with 14 bases identical to TRBD2. CDR1 and CDR2 from the germline V gene are SNHLY and FYNNEI. This CDR3 region has 15 residues. Trimming cost V 6 bases and J 5 bases; bases outside gene matches: 6. The CDR3 is CASRAGLAGENEQYF. CDR3 DNA: TGTGCCAGCAGGGCGGGACTAGCGGGAGAAAACGAGCAGTACTTC.

This clonotype was picked up a small number of times. This chain joins TRBV12-3 or TRBV12-4 and TRBJ2-1; 10 bases fit TRBD2. The J segment lost 0 bases and the V segment lost 5 bases, leaving 7 bases of the junction unmatched. The CDR3 sequence is 17 residues long. In nucleotides, the CDR3 is TGTGCCAGCAGTCCATATAGCGGGGGGAGCTCCTACAATGAGCAGTTCTTC. This sequence encodes CASSPYSGGSSYNEQFF.

With respect to this clonotype: This may stem from a read error, because a much larger clone lies one nucleotide away. The chain employs TRBV7-8 and TRBJ2-3; tentatively, D is TRBD1 (5 bases). Germline assignment: CDR1 SGHVS and CDR2 FQNEAQ. The CDR3 is made up of 16 amino acids. The CDR3 sequence: CASGLGWTTAGDTQYF. CDR3 DNA: TGTGCCAGCGGCTTAGGGTGGACAACCGCCGGAGATACGCAGTATTTT.

Only one count was recorded for this clonotype. This chain joins TRBV18 and TRBJ2-7; D might be TRBD1 (5 bases). Per germline, CDR1 KGHSH and CDR2 LQKENI. The CDR3 is 15 amino acids. V was trimmed by 3 bases and J by 0 bases, leaving 12 bases between them. The CDR3 DNA follows: TGTGCCAGCTCACCTATCAGGGCGAGCTCCTACGAGCAGTACTTC. It encodes CASSPIRASSYEQYF.

This chain uses TRBV15 with TRBJ2-1; TRBD1 aligns across 7 bases. The V segment lost 0 bases and the J segment 6 bases; nucleotides outside the gene matches: 14. Looked up from germline, CDR1 is LNHNV and CDR2 is YYDKDF (reference sequence). The CDR3 spans 18 residues. This CDR3 reads CATSRDVAGDSWANEQFF. In DNA, the CDR3 is TGTGCCACCAGCAGAGATGTGGCCGGGGACAGTTGGGCCAATGAGCAGTTCTTC.

V usage is TRBV29-1 and J usage is TRBJ2-3, with 12 bases aligning to TRBD2. CDR3 size: 15 residues. Germline V gene lookup returns CDR1 SQVTM and CDR2 ANQGSEA. J gave up 3 bases and V 2 bases, and 3 bases lay outside the gene matches. The chain's CDR3 is CSVELAGGLTDTQYF. DNA for the CDR3: TGCAGCGTTGAACTAGCGGGAGGGTTAACAGATACGCAGTATTTT.

The rearrangement uses TRBV6-1 and TRBJ2-3, with 10 bases fitting TRBD1. The V segment lost 5 bases and the J segment 1 base; nucleotides outside the gene matches: 6. This CDR3 comprises 16 residues. From germline, CDR1 is MNHNS and CDR2 SASEGT. CDR3 coding DNA: TGTGCCAGCAGTCGGACAGGGGGTCCCGGCACAGATACGCAGTATTTT. Translation: CASSRTGGPGTDTQYF.